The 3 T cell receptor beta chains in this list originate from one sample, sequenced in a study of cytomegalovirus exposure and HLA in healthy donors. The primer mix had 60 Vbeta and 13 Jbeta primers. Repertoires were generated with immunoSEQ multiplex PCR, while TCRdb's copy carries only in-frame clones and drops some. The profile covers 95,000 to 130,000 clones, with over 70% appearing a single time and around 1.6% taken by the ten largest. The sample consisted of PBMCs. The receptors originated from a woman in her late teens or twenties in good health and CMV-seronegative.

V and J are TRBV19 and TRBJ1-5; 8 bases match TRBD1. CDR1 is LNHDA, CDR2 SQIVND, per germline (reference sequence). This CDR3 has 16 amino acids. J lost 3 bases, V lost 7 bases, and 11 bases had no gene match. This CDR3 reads CASTFFDRGLNQPQHF. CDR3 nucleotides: TGTGCCAGTACATTCTTCGACAGGGGACTCAATCAGCCCCAGCATTTT.

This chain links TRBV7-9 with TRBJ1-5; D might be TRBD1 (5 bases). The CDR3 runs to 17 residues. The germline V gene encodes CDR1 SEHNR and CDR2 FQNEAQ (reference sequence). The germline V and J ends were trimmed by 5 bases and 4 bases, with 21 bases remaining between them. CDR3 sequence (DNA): TGTGCCAGCAGCCATTCTGGGGGGAAAAGAATTAATCAGCCCCAGCATTTT. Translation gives CASSHSGGKRINQPQHF.

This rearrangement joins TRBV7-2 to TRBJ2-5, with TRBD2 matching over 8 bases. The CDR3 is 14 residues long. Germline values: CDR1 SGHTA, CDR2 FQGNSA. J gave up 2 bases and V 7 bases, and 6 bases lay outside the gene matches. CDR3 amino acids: CASKLLAVQETQYF. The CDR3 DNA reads TGTGCCAGCAAATTACTAGCGGTACAAGAGACCCAGTACTTC.